The 20 T cell receptor beta chains given below trace back to one sample, sequenced in a study of blood T cells in healthy people across ages. Next came a second PCR, run for about 6 to 11 cycles, which used a sample-barcoded 5' primer along with a J-beta primer mix. TCRdb reprocessed the 5' RACE reads with MiXCR, giving one entry per CDR3 protein. The table lists approximately 730,000 distinct CDR3 sequences, about 53% of them singletons. Sequencing was performed on blood. The receptors shown here come from a man at least 80 years old in good health.

The chain has TRBV27 and TRBJ2-1; D perhaps matches TRBD2 (5 bases). Germline V CDR1 and CDR2: MNHEY, SMNVEV (reference sequence). Trimming shortened V by 3 bases and J by 9 bases, and 12 bases separated the two germline ends. The CDR3 sequence is 13 residues long. The CDR3 sequence is CASSFRSRGEQFF. As DNA, the CDR3 is TGTGCCAGCAGTTTCCGGAGCCGGGGTGAGCAGTTCTTC.

The V call is TRBV4-1, the J call TRBJ2-7; no definite D call. Germline lookup yields CDR1 MGHRA and CDR2 YSYEKL. Trimming stripped 8 bases from V and 4 bases from J, with 21 bases between. This CDR3 spans 15 amino acids. The DNA for the CDR3 is TGCGCCAGCGGCTCAGTCCCTGGACCCTCGTACGAGCAGTACTTC. Translated: CASGSVPGPSYEQYF.

The chain uses TRBV29-1 and TRBJ1-1; perhaps TRBD1 as D (5 bases). V lost 2 bases, J lost 2 bases, and 12 bases lay in between. The CDR3 has 14 amino acids. Per germline, CDR1 SQVTM and CDR2 ANQGSEA. In nucleotides, the CDR3 is TGCAGCGTTGAAACTCGGGACGGCAACACTGAAGCTTTCTTT. Amino acid sequence: CSVETRDGNTEAFF. Complete variable domain (other parts from reference TRBV29-1 and TRBJ1-1): SAVISQKPSRDICQRGTSLTIQCQVDSQVTMMFWYRQQPGQSLTLIATANQGSEATYESGFVIDKFPISRPNLTFSTLTVSNMSPEDSSIYLCSVETRDGNTEAFFGQGTRLTVV.

This clonotype is a singleton in its sample. The chain combines TRBV7-2 with TRBJ1-1, with 9 nucleotides matching TRBD1. The CDR3 is made up of 13 amino acids. Germline lookup yields CDR1 SGHTA and CDR2 FQGNSA. V lost 5 bases and J lost 9; bases outside the gene matches: 7. The CDR3 region has the DNA TGTGCCAGCAGCGTAAGGACAGGGGCCAAAGCTTTCTTT. Its protein is CASSVRTGAKAFF. The full variable domain, its missing parts supplied by reference TRBV7-2 and TRBJ1-1, is GAGVSQSPSNKVTEKGKDVELRCDPISGHTALYWYRQSLGQGLEFLIYFQGNSAPDKSGLPSDRFSAERTGGSVSTLTIQRTQQEDSAVYLCASSVRTGAKAFFGQGTRLTVV.

The rearrangement joins TRBV2 to TRBJ1-1; D not certain. V gave up 6 bases and J gave up 2 bases, with 13 bases separating them. Germline loops: CDR1 SNHLY, CDR2 FYNNEI. CDR3 length: 14 amino acids. CDR3 nucleotides: TGTGCCAGCAGCCATGGCTGGGGAAACACTGAAGCTTTCTTT. This codes for CASSHGWGNTEAFF. The variable domain in full, with the rest retrieved from reference TRBV2 and TRBJ1-1, is EPEVTQTPSHQVTQMGQEVILRCVPISNHLYFYWYRQILGQKVEFLVSFYNNEISEKSEIFDDQFSVERPDGSNFTLKIRSTKLEDSAMYFCASSHGWGNTEAFFGQGTRLTVV.

This rearrangement joins TRBV21-1 to TRBJ2-7. TRBV21-1 is deemed a pseudogene. CDR3 length: 16 residues. The CDR3 DNA is TGTGCCAGCAGCTCCCCAAACGGACAGGGCTACTACGAGCAGTACTTC. Protein product: CASSSPNGQGYYEQYF.

This clonotype has ten or more counts. This chain connects TRBV29-1 to TRBJ2-5; 8 nucleotides match TRBD1. The germline gives CDR1 SQVTM, CDR2 ANQGSEA. The ends lost 0 bases at V and 6 bases at J; junction bases unmatched: 3. CDR3 length equals 13 residues. Here the CDR3 reads CSVEETRGQTQYF. As DNA, the CDR3 is TGCAGCGTTGAAGAAACCAGGGGGCAGACCCAGTACTTC.

CDR3 protein: CASSRDWNNEQYF. DNA for the CDR3: TGCGCCAGCAGCCGGGACTGGAACAATGAGCAGTACTTC. The rearrangement links TRBV5-1 to TRBJ2-7; maybe TRBD2 (6 bases). The V end was cut by 4 bases, the J end by 7 bases, with 15 bases between. Germline CDR1 is SGHRS and CDR2 is YFSETQ. This CDR3 spans 13 amino acids. The variable domain in full, completed from reference TRBV5-1 and TRBJ2-7, reads KAGVTQTPRYLIKTRGQQVTLSCSPISGHRSVSWYQQTPGQGLQFLFEYFSETQRNKGNFPGRFSGRQFSNSRSEMNVSTLELGDSALYLCASSRDWNNEQYFGPGTRLTVT.

This clonotype has just one count. V usage is TRBV29-1 and J usage is TRBJ1-1; D is unclear. CDR1 is SQVTM, CDR2 ANQGSEA, per germline. The V and J ends lost 5 bases and 0 bases respectively, with 25 bases between them. This CDR3 region has 18 residues. The CDR3 loop is CSVSELRVGPGMNTEAFF. CDR3 in DNA: TGCAGCGTTTCTGAGCTGAGGGTAGGTCCGGGGATGAACACTGAAGCTTTCTTT.

The CDR3 nucleotides read TGTGCCAGCAGCCGGACAGGGGATAGGGAGACCCAGTACTTC. Protein: CASSRTGDRETQYF. V and J are TRBV28 and TRBJ2-5, with TRBD1 matching over 9 bases. After removal of 6 bases from V and 5 bases from J, the junction contained 7 bases not matched to a gene. Germline CDR1 is MDHEN and CDR2 is SYDVKM. This CDR3 contains 14 residues.

The J gene is TRBJ2-7, the V gene TRBV4-1; 8 nucleotides line up with TRBD1. Germline V gene sequence: CDR1 MGHRA, CDR2 YSYEKL. The V segment lost 3 bases and the J segment 5 bases; nucleotides outside the gene matches: 12. This CDR3 has 16 residues. The CDR3 sequence: CASSQASGGPPNEQYF. In nucleotides, the CDR3 is TGCGCCAGCAGCCAGGCGTCAGGGGGCCCCCCGAACGAGCAGTACTTC.

The V gene is TRBV29-1, the J gene TRBJ2-2; 8 bases are shared with TRBD2. Losses at the gene ends were 4 bases for V and 6 bases for J; bases not matched to a gene: 13. Germline CDR1 SQVTM, CDR2 ANQGSEA. This CDR3 spans 16 amino acids. CDR3 bases: TGCAGCGTTGGGGGTCCTGGCGGGAGGACGGCCGGGGAGCTGTTTTTT. Translating it yields CSVGGPGGRTAGELFF.

The chain uses TRBV30 and TRBJ1-6; D is perhaps TRBD1 (5 bases). The germline V and J ends were trimmed by 7 bases and 9 bases, with 13 bases remaining between them. The CDR3 totals 12 residues. Germline CDR1 GTSNPN, CDR2 SVGIG (reference sequence). The CDR3 DNA reads as TGTGCCTCACAGGTGGAGGGTTCACCCCTCCACTTT. The encoded protein is CASQVEGSPLHF.

This clonotype was seen a few times. The rearrangement links TRBV6-2 or TRBV6-3 to TRBJ2-1; TRBD1 agrees at 10 bases. J lost 6 bases, V lost 6 bases, and 8 bases had no gene match. Per the germline V gene, CDR1 is MNHEY and CDR2 is SVGEGT. The CDR3 has 15 residues. DNA of the CDR3: TGTGCCAGCAGATCGGGACAGGGGTCGGTCAATGAGCAGTTCTTC. Translated, it gives CASRSGQGSVNEQFF.

The V and J genes are TRBV3-1 and TRBJ2-7, with D hard to call. Trimming stripped 1 base from V and 6 bases from J, with 13 bases between. In germline, CDR1 is LGHDT, CDR2 YNNKEL (reference sequence). The CDR3 length is 14 residues. CDR3 amino acids: CASSQGTPFAEQYF. CDR3 DNA: TGTGCCAGCAGCCAAGGGACCCCGTTCGCCGAGCAGTACTTC.

This clonotype turned up a few times. This chain uses TRBV5-1 with TRBJ1-5; D ambiguous. Trimming took off 0 bases at V and 0 bases at J, with 7 bases between the two ends. The CDR3 is made up of 15 amino acids. Germline V gene data show CDR1 as SGHRS and CDR2 as YFSETQ. For the CDR3, the DNA is TGCGCCAGCAGCTTGGAAGGGTATAGCAATCAGCCCCAGCATTTT. It specifies CASSLEGYSNQPQHF.

The chain couples TRBV4-2 to TRBJ2-5; TRBD2 matches 9 bases. This CDR3 contains 17 residues. Trimming took 1 base from V and 2 from J; bases not matched to a gene: 8. Germline CDR1 and CDR2: LGHNA and YNFKEQ. The CDR3 DNA sequence: TGTGCCAGCAGCCAAGCTCGGGATAGCGGGGGACAAGAGACCCAGTACTTC. It specifies CASSQARDSGGQETQYF.

Concerning this clonotype itself: A junction end diverges from the germline sequence, so it may reflect a read error. V is TRBV27 and J is TRBJ1-1, with D perhaps matching TRBD1 (6 bases). This CDR3 region has 14 residues. Per the germline V gene, CDR1 is MNHEY and CDR2 is SMNVEV (reference sequence). Here the CDR3 DNA reads TGTGCCGGCAGCTTCGAAAACAGGGCAACTGAAGCTTTCTTT. It translates to CAGSFENRATEAFF.

The chain links TRBV10-2 to TRBJ2-7, with 14 nucleotides matching TRBD2. The J call could be wrong; TRBJ2-5 is a better fit for the DNA end. Germline loops: CDR1 WSHSY, CDR2 SAAADI. This CDR3 is 15 amino acids long. The CDR3 DNA is TGCACCACCCACCCGGGACTAGCGGGAGTGGAGACCCAGTACTTC. Translating it yields CTTHPGLAGVETQYF.

J is TRBJ2-1 and V is TRBV5-1, with D maybe TRBD2 (5 bases). Trimming shortened V by 0 bases and J by 8 bases, and 15 bases separated the two germline ends. The CDR3 length is 15 residues. Per germline, CDR1 SGHRS and CDR2 YFSETQ. The chain's CDR3 is CASSLGSNVGDEQFF. DNA for the CDR3: TGCGCCAGCAGCTTGGGCTCTAATGTGGGAGATGAGCAGTTCTTC.